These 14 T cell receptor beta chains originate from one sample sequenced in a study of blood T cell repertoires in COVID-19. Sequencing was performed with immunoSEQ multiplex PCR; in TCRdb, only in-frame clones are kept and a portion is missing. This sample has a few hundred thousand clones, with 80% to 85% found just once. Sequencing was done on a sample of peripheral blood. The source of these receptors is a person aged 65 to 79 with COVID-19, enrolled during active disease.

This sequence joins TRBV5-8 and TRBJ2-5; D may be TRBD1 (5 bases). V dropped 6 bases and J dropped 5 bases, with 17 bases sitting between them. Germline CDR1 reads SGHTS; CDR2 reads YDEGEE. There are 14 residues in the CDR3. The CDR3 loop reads CASNRISGLETQYF. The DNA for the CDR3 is TGTGCCAGCAACCGCATTTCAGGGCTGGAGACCCAGTACTTC.

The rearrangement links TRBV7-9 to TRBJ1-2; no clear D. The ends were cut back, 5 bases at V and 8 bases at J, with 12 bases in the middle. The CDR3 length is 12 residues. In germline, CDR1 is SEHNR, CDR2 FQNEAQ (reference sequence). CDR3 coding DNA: TGTGCCAGCAGCCCCACCTGGGAGGGCTACACCTTC. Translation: CASSPTWEGYTF.

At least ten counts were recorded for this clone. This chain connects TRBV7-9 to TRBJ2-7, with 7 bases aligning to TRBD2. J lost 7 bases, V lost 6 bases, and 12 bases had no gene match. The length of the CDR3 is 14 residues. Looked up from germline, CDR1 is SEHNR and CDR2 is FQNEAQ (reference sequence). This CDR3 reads CASRRGDVGPEQYF. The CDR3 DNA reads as TGTGCCAGCAGACGGGGGGATGTTGGGCCGGAGCAGTACTTC.

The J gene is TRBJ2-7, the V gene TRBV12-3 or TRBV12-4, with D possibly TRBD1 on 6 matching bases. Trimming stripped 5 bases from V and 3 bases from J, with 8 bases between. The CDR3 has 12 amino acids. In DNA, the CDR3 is TGTGCCAGCAGTGGGGGCGGCTACGAGCAGTACTTC. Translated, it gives CASSGGGYEQYF.

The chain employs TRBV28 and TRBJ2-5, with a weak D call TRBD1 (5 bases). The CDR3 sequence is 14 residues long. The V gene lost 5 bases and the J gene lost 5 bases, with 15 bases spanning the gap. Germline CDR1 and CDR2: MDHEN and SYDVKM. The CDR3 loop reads CASSTTRAWETQYF. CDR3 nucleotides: TGTGCCAGCAGTACGACCAGGGCGTGGGAGACCCAGTACTTC.

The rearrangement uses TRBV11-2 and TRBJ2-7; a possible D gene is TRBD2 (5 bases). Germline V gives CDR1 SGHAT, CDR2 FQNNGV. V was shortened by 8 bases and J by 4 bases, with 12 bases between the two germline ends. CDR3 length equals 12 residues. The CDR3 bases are TGTGCCAGCGCTCAGGCGGGTTACGAGCAGTACTTC. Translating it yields CASAQAGYEQYF.

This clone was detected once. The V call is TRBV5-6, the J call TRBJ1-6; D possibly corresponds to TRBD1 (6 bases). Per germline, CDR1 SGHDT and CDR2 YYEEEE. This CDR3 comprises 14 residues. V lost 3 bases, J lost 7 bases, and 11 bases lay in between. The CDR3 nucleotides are TGTGCCAGCAGCTACCCAACAGGGAATTCACCCCTCCACTTT. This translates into CASSYPTGNSPLHF.

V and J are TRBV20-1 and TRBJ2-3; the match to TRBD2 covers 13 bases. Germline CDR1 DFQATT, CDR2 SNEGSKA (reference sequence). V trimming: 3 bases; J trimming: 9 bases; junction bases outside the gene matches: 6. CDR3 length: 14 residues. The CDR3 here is CSASKTSGGRTQYF. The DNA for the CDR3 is TGCAGTGCTAGTAAGACTAGCGGGGGGAGAACGCAGTATTTT.

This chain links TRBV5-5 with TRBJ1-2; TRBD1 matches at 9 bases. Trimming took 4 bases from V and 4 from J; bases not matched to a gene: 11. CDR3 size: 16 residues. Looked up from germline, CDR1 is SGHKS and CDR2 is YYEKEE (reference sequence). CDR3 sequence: CASSHFQDRGVYGYTF. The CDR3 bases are TGTGCCAGCAGCCATTTCCAGGACAGGGGAGTCTATGGCTACACCTTC. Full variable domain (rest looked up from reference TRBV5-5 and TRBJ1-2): DAGVTQSPTHLIKTRGQQVTLRCSPISGHKSVSWYQQVLGQGPQFIFQYYEKEERGRGNFPDRFSARQFPNYSSELNVNALLLGDSALYLCASSHFQDRGVYGYTFGSGTRLTVV.

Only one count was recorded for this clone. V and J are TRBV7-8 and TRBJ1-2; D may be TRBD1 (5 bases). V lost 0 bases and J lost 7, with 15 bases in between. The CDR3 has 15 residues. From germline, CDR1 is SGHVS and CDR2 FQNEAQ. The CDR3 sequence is CASSLAVGLSPGYTF. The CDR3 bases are TGTGCCAGCAGCTTAGCGGTGGGGCTTTCTCCTGGCTACACCTTC.

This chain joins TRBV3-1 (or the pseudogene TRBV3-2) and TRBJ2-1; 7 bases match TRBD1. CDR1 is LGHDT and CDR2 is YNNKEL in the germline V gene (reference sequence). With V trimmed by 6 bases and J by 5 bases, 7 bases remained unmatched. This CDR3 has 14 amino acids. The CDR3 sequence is CASSPWQGDNEQFF. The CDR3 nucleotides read TGTGCCAGCAGTCCATGGCAGGGGGACAATGAGCAGTTCTTC.

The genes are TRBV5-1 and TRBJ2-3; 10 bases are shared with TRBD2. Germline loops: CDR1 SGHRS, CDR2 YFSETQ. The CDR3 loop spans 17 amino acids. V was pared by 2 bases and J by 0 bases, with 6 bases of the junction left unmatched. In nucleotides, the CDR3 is TGCGCCAGCAGCTTACTACCTAGCGGGGGAAGCACAGATACGCAGTATTTT. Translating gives CASSLLPSGGSTDTQYF.

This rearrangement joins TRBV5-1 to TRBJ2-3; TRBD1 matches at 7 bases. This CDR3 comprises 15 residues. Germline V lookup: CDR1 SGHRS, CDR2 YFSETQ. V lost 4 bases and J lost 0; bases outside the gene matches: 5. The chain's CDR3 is CASSPGQISTDTQYF. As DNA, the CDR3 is TGCGCCAGCAGCCCGGGACAGATTAGCACAGATACGCAGTATTTT.

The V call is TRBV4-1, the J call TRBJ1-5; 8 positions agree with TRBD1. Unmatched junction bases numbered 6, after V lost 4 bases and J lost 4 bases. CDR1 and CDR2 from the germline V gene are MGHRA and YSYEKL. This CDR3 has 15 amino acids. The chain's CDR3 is CASSPGQGWNQPQHF. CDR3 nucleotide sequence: TGCGCCAGCAGCCCTGGACAGGGCTGGAATCAGCCCCAGCATTTT.